A single sample gave rise to the 28 T cell receptor beta chains below, sequenced in a study of tumor-infiltrating lymphocytes in primary liver carcinoma. Joint extraction of RNA and DNA used roughly 18-34 mg of bulk tissue that was unsorted. With a constant-region primer, TCR beta cDNA was made from approximately 450 ng of total RNA. TCR beta libraries came from three nested multiplex PCR rounds using slightly modified ARM-PCR. Two initial PCR rounds of around 10 cycles each paired TRBV1-TRBV30 forward primers with a C-beta reverse primer. MiXCR was run by TCRdb on the multiplex PCR reads, yielding one entry per CDR3 protein. The sample shows just over 30,000 distinct CDR3 sequences, roughly 70% of them seen only once. The sequencing input was liver tumor tissue from sampling region 3. Documented subset: tumor region T3, left-lateral pole. These receptors originate from a woman aged 25 to 39 with primary liver carcinoma and hepatitis B virus infection.

Regarding this clonotype: This may come from a read error, since a much larger clone is one base off. V is TRBV29-1 and J is TRBJ2-7, with D perhaps TRBD1 (5 bases). Germline V gene sequence: CDR1 SQVTM, CDR2 ANQGSEA. V lost 3 bases, J lost 5 bases, and 17 bases lay in between. The length of the CDR3 is 14 residues. Written as DNA, the CDR3 is TGCAGCGTTGAGTTGGACAACAATCGCAACGAGCAGTACTTC. It specifies CSVELDNNRNEQYF.

Of note for this clonotype: Germline and junction disagree at one end, which may indicate a read error. The J gene is TRBJ1-1, the V gene TRBV30; tentative D call: TRBD1 (6 bases). The CDR3 length is 13 residues. Per the germline V gene, CDR1 is GTSNPN and CDR2 is SVGIG (reference sequence). The CDR3 DNA follows: TGTGACTGGAGTGGGTGGGGGGGCCCTGAAGCTTTCTTT. Residues: CDWSGWGGPEAFF.

On this clonotype itself: The CDR3 carries no conserved terminal phenylalanine or tryptophan, so it likely arises from a read error. The limits of the CDR3 on the DNA are not certain, so only TCRdb's listed CDR3 is given. The chain joins TRBV12-3 or TRBV12-4 to TRBJ2-5; the D call TRBD1 from the table was never checked on the DNA. Ends included, the CDR3 has 15 residues. This CDR3 reads CASSTYPGGEETQYL.

On this clonotype: The germline gene is not matched at one end of the junction; a read error may be the cause. J is TRBJ2-7 and V is TRBV4-1; 9 bases are shared with TRBD2. The CDR3 is 16 residues long. Per the germline V gene, CDR1 is MGHRA and CDR2 is YSYEKL. In DNA form, the CDR3 reads TGCGCCAGCGGCCAAGATCGCACTAGCGGGTGGGACGAGCAGTACTTC. As protein: CASGQDRTSGWDEQYF.

As to this clonotype: One end of the junction is discordant with germline, which a read error may explain. J is TRBJ2-1 and V is TRBV12-3 or TRBV12-4; 11 bases fit TRBD2. This CDR3 contains 15 residues. The CDR3 nucleotides are TGTGCCGGCAGCCTGTCCGGGACTAGCGGACTTGAGCAGCTTTTC. It yields the protein CAGSLSGTSGLEQLF.

A note on this clonotype: A read error may account for a junction end that differs from germline. This rearrangement joins TRBV4-3 to TRBJ2-7; no clear D gene. Germline loops: CDR1 LGHNA, CDR2 YSLEER. This CDR3 region has 18 residues. CDR3 region: CASIQAVTGGHINYEQYF. The CDR3 DNA is TGCGCCAGCATCCAAGCTGTGACGGGTGGTCACATTAACTACGAGCAGTACTTC.

Turning to this clonotype: The conserved phenylalanine or tryptophan is not found at the CDR3 terminus, so this likely reflects a read error. The V gene is TRBV11-3, the J gene TRBJ1-3; D possibly corresponds to TRBD1 (5 bases). Germline values: CDR1 SGHNT, CDR2 YENEEA. The length of the CDR3 is 15 residues. Written as DNA, the CDR3 is TGTACCAGCGGCCTAATTACAGGTTCGGGAAACACCATATATTCT. This translates into CTSGLITGSGNTIYS.

This clonotype was observed many times. This chain connects TRBV29-1 to TRBJ2-3; 12 nucleotides line up with TRBD2. Germline values: CDR1 SQVTM, CDR2 ANQGSEA. V trimming: 3 bases; J trimming: 1 base; junction bases outside the gene matches: 2. This CDR3 region has 15 residues. CDR3 DNA: TGCAGCGTTGATCGACTAGCGGGGGGCACAGATACGCAGTATTTT. As protein: CSVDRLAGGTDTQYF.

This clonotype was observed a handful of times. This likely comes from a read error, as the CDR3 has no conserved phenylalanine or tryptophan at its end. The chain uses TRBV4-2 and TRBJ2-7; 10 positions match TRBD1. After removal of 6 bases from V and 6 bases from J, the junction contained 20 bases not matched to a gene. This CDR3 is 18 amino acids long. The germline V gene has CDR1 LGHNA and CDR2 YNFKEQ. CDR3 in DNA: TGTGCCAGCAGTCAGGAACACCTAGGACAGGGGGGACCTCGCGAGCAGTACCTC. This translates into CASSQEHLGQGGPREQYL.

As regards this clonotype: Compared with germline, one end of the junction differs, possibly owing to a read error. The gene calls are TRBV4-2 and TRBJ1-1; perhaps TRBD1 as D (5 bases). Germline assignment: CDR1 LGHNA and CDR2 YNFKEQ. The CDR3 is made up of 16 amino acids. The CDR3, as DNA: TGTGCCGGCAGCCCCGTCGAGGGGAGAGGGAACACTGGAGCTCTCTTT. This encodes CAGSPVEGRGNTGALF.

The chain uses TRBV14 and TRBJ2-1, with D possibly matching TRBD2 (6 bases). Trimming pared 7 bases from V and 4 bases from J, leaving 14 bases between. Per germline, CDR1 SGHDN and CDR2 FVKESK. The CDR3 has 14 residues. The CDR3 nucleotides read TGTGCCAGCAATCAAGATGCGGGGTACAATGAGCAGTTCTTC. Amino acid sequence: CASNQDAGYNEQFF.

This clonotype was picked up many times. At one end, the junction sequence differs from germline, possibly due to a read error. The CDR3 here is CASSPRTALNTGELFF. CDR3 in DNA: TGTGCCAGCAGCCCTAGAACAGCGTTGAACACAGGGGAGCTGTTTTTT. This chain joins TRBV11-2 and TRBJ2-2; D is uncertain. The V gene's germline CDR1 is SGHAT and CDR2 FQNNGV. The CDR3 is 16 amino acids.

This clonotype was observed at least ten times. The rearrangement joins TRBV5-1 to TRBJ2-3, with 10 bases aligning to TRBD2. J was trimmed by 3 bases and V by 4 bases; bases with no gene match: 8. The CDR3 spans 16 residues. Germline CDR1 is SGHRS and CDR2 is YFSETQ. CDR3 sequence (DNA): TGCGCCAGCAGCGAGACGGGACTAGCGTCGACAGATACGCAGTATTTT. Its protein is CASSETGLASTDTQYF.

Remarks on this clonotype: A read error may account for a junction end that differs from germline. The rearrangement joins TRBV11-3 to TRBJ2-1; 14 bases are shared with TRBD2. This CDR3 has 15 amino acids. Germline lookup yields CDR1 SGHNT and CDR2 YENEEA. The CDR3 protein is CQSSRLAGGGYEQVF. CDR3 in DNA: TGTCAAAGCAGCCGACTAGCGGGGGGGGGGTATGAGCAGGTCTTC. Drawing the rest from reference TRBV11-3 and TRBJ2-1, the complete variable domain is EAGVVQSPRYKIIEKKQPVAFWCNPISGHNTLYWYLQNLGQGPELLIRYENEEAVDDSQLPKDRFSAERLKGVDSTLKIQPAELGDSAVYLCQSSRLAGGGYEQVFGPGTRLTVL.

Comment on this clonotype: Without the conserved terminal phenylalanine or tryptophan, this CDR3 likely stems from a read error. The chain employs TRBV11-2 and TRBJ2-2; D ambiguous. Germline V CDR1 and CDR2: SGHAT, FQNNGV. The CDR3 is 12 residues long. The CDR3 region has the DNA TGTACCAGCAGAGTAAACACAGGGGAGCTGTTTTGT. Translating gives CTSRVNTGELFC.

This clonotype was seen just once. One junction end does not reproduce the germline sequence, and a read error may be involved. The rearrangement links TRBV7-9 to TRBJ2-7; 7 nucleotides agree with TRBD1. The germline gives CDR1 SEHNR, CDR2 FQNEAQ (reference sequence). The CDR3 has 16 amino acids. CDR3 amino acids: CASSSPSAQGFGEQYF. CDR3 coding DNA: TGTGCCAGCAGCTCTCCGTCGGCACAGGGGTTTGGCGAGCAATACTTC.

A word on this clonotype: A junction end diverges from the germline sequence, so it may reflect a read error. The chain combines TRBV29-1 with TRBJ2-1; TRBD2 matches at 7 bases. The CDR3 sequence is 18 residues long. CDR1 and CDR2 from the germline V gene are SQVTM and ANQGSEA. DNA of the CDR3: TGCAGTGTCTCAAGACTGGCTGCCCTAACGGGAGGTGAGAATGATCAGTTCTTC. This sequence encodes CSVSRLAALTGGENDQFF.

Concerning this clonotype itself: Sequence at one end of the junction differs from germline and may be a read error. The chain joins TRBV6-1 to TRBJ2-7, with TRBD1 as a possible D gene (5 bases). The CDR3 runs to 17 residues. Germline lookup yields CDR1 MNHNS and CDR2 SASEGT. CDR3 loop: CASSGNVNGALPYERYF. CDR3 bases: TGTGCCAGCAGTGGAAATGTCAATGGGGCCCTCCCTTACGAGCGGTACTTC.

Regarding this clonotype: At one of its ends the junction is not consistent with the germline gene, which may arise from a read error. The DNA for the CDR3 is TGCGCCAGTAGCCGAGATGCGGGAAGCTCCTACCATGAGCAGTTCTTC. It codes for CASSRDAGSSYHEQFF. The chain has TRBV4-3 and TRBJ2-1, with a tentative D call TRBD2 (6 bases). The CDR3 is 16 amino acids. The germline gives CDR1 LGHNA, CDR2 YSLEER.

The sample holds a few counts of this clonotype. A read error may explain this, as a much larger clone is one base away. The chain carries TRBV11-2 and TRBJ2-7; 10 nucleotides align to TRBD2. The V segment lost 0 bases and the J segment 9 bases; nucleotides outside the gene matches: 8. The length of the CDR3 is 15 residues. Germline V lookup: CDR1 SGHAT, CDR2 FQNNGV. The CDR3 coding sequence is TGTGCCAGCAGCTTAGAGAGGGGGGGACTAGCGACGCAGTACTTC. This encodes CASSLERGGLATQYF.

This clonotype was found once. This is likely a read error, given that the CDR3 carries no conserved phenylalanine or tryptophan at its end. The rearrangement joins TRBV5-6 to TRBJ1-1, with TRBD1 as a possible D gene (5 bases). In germline, CDR1 is SGHDT, CDR2 YYEEEE. There are 15 residues in the CDR3. V shed 0 bases and J shed 0 bases, with 9 bases lying between them. This CDR3 is CASSLVGEVNTEAFY. The CDR3 bases are TGTGCCAGCAGCTTGGTGGGGGAGGTGAACACTGAAGCTTTCTAT.

The rearrangement uses TRBV11-1 and TRBJ2-7; a possible D gene is TRBD2 (5 bases). From germline, CDR1 is SGHAT and CDR2 FQDESV (reference sequence). This CDR3 has 13 residues. CDR3 loop: CDNSFGNSYEQYF. The CDR3 DNA reads as TGTGATAACAGCTTCGGGAACAGCTACGAGCAGTACTTC.

This clonotype was counted a single time. The chain couples TRBV10-3 to TRBJ2-1; D not certain. Germline-derived CDR1 and CDR2 are ENHRY and SYGVKD. There are 14 residues in the CDR3. The CDR3 DNA follows: TGTGACATTAGTCCCACGGCGACCCGTGATGAGCAGTTCTTC. Protein: CDISPTATRDEQFF.

As for this clonotype: Given the absence of the conserved phenylalanine or tryptophan at the CDR3 end, a read error is likely. The J gene is TRBJ1-1, the V gene TRBV29-1; tentative D call: TRBD1 (5 bases). There are 15 residues in the CDR3. Looked up from germline, CDR1 is SQVTM and CDR2 is ANQGSEA. The V and J ends lost 6 bases and 2 bases respectively, with 19 bases between them. The CDR3 reads CSVGRTWGPNTEAFI. CDR3 DNA sequence: TGCAGCGTGGGGAGGACATGGGGCCCTAACACTGAAGCTTTCATT.

The chain is built from TRBV20-1 and TRBJ2-1, with 9 bases identical to TRBD2. CDR1 and CDR2 (germline): DFQATT, SNEGSKA (reference sequence). The CDR3 length is 14 residues. CDR3 sequence: CTAVRLAVYNEQFF. CDR3 in DNA: TGCACTGCGGTGCGACTAGCGGTCTACAATGAGCAGTTCTTC.

In the case of this clonotype: This may arise from a read error, as a much more abundant clone is one base away. The V call is TRBV29-1, the J call TRBJ2-5; TRBD2 might be the D (7 bases). The CDR3 covers 11 residues. The germline V gene has CDR1 SQVTM and CDR2 ANQGSEA. The CDR3 region has the DNA TGCGGGGGAAATGAAGGGGGGGCCCAGTACTTC. Protein: CGGNEGGAQYF.

This clonotype was seen once. The J gene is TRBJ2-2, the V gene TRBV6-5, with unresolved D. With 2 bases removed from V and 7 bases from J, the gap between germline ends came to 14 bases. Per the germline V gene, CDR1 is MNHEY and CDR2 is SVGAGI. This CDR3 is 15 amino acids long. The CDR3 DNA is TGTGCCAGCAGTTACGACGTGAGATACAGCGGGGAGCTGTTTTTT. Its translation: CASSYDVRYSGELFF.

The chain links TRBV28 to TRBJ1-2; D may be TRBD1 (6 bases). Per germline, CDR1 MDHEN and CDR2 SYDVKM. This CDR3 contains 20 residues. The CDR3 sequence: CASSTDRLVPRQHTNYGYTF. CDR3 nucleotide sequence: TGTGCAAGCTCCACGGACAGACTAGTTCCCCGTCAGCACACTAACTATGGCTACACCTTC.